A selection of T cell receptor beta chains follows, all from one sample in a study of shared clonotypes between healthy human individuals. Measured with immunoSEQ multiplex PCR; TCRdb has only the in-frame clones, and not every one. The sample carries 2.5 million or so clones, 90% to 95% recorded once. The sample comprised naive CD4+ T cells sorted from blood. The receptors were sampled from a man in his late teens or twenties in good health. CDR3s include the opening cysteine and the closing phenylalanine or tryptophan. The order of the fields is D gene, J gene, V gene, clone size, CDR3 protein, CDR3 DNA. The D gene is left open where the match is weak. The listing skips clone size in some rows; elsewhere it reads once, few, many or a size class.

D gene: TRBD2; J gene: TRBJ2-1; V gene: TRBV27; clone size: .; CDR3 protein: CASSGLAGENEQFF; CDR3 DNA: TGTGCCAGCAGTGGACTAGCGGGAGAGAATGAGCAGTTCTTC
D gene: TRBD2; J gene: TRBJ2-7; V gene: TRBV6-6; clone size: .; CDR3 protein: CASSYSGTSGKLEQYF; CDR3 DNA: TGTGCCAGCAGTTACTCAGGGACTAGCGGGAAGCTCGAGCAGTACTTC
D gene: TRBD2; J gene: TRBJ2-7; V gene: TRBV28; clone size: .; CDR3 protein: CASSATVVGLAGGPGAYEQYF; CDR3 DNA: TGTGCCAGCAGCGCAACGGTCGTTGGACTAGCGGGAGGGCCCGGGGCCTACGAGCAGTACTTC
D gene: TRBD2; J gene: TRBJ2-1; V gene: TRBV13; clone size: once; CDR3 protein: CASSFPVAGSRSYNEQFF; CDR3 DNA: TGTGCCAGCAGCTTTCCGGTAGCGGGGTCCCGCTCCTACAATGAGCAGTTCTTC
D gene: .; J gene: TRBJ2-3; V gene: TRBV28; clone size: .; CDR3 protein: CASSRLGPVPDTQYF; CDR3 DNA: TGTGCCAGCAGTCGACTAGGTCCCGTCCCAGATACGCAGTATTTT
D gene: .; J gene: TRBJ1-6; V gene: TRBV7-2; clone size: .; CDR3 protein: CASSLGQGLPLHF; CDR3 DNA: TGTGCCAGCAGCTTAGGTCAGGGCTTACCCCTCCACTTT
D gene: TRBD1; J gene: TRBJ1-2; V gene: TRBV28; clone size: .; CDR3 protein: CASSSTRTGGIYGYTF; CDR3 DNA: TGTGCCAGCAGCTCTACTCGGACAGGGGGGATCTATGGCTACACCTTC
D gene: TRBD1; J gene: TRBJ1-6; V gene: TRBV5-6; clone size: .; CDR3 protein: CASRPGTGDYNSPLHF; CDR3 DNA: TGTGCCAGCAGGCCCGGGACAGGAGATTATAATTCACCCCTCCACTTT
D gene: .; J gene: TRBJ2-1; V gene: TRBV6-1; clone size: .; CDR3 protein: CASSAIPGPNEQFF; CDR3 DNA: TGTGCCAGCAGTGCCATACCGGGACCCAATGAGCAGTTCTTC
D gene: TRBD1; J gene: TRBJ2-7; V gene: TRBV9; clone size: .; CDR3 protein: CASSVAAGQGANEQYF; CDR3 DNA: TGTGCCAGCAGCGTAGCCGCGGGACAGGGGGCTAACGAGCAGTACTTC
D gene: TRBD2; J gene: TRBJ2-1; V gene: TRBV9; clone size: .; CDR3 protein: CASSVGQASGSNEQFF; CDR3 DNA: TGTGCCAGCAGCGTAGGTCAGGCTAGCGGGAGTAATGAGCAGTTCTTC
D gene: TRBD1; J gene: TRBJ2-7; V gene: TRBV5-1; clone size: .; CDR3 protein: CASSLSAGDRAGSSYEQYF; CDR3 DNA: TGCGCCAGCAGCTTGTCGGCAGGGGACAGGGCGGGTAGCTCCTACGAGCAGTACTTC
D gene: TRBD1; J gene: TRBJ2-2; V gene: TRBV10-1; clone size: .; CDR3 protein: CASSELRGSNTGELFF; CDR3 DNA: TGCGCCAGCAGTGAGCTCAGGGGGTCGAACACCGGGGAGCTGTTTTTT
D gene: TRBD2; J gene: TRBJ2-1; V gene: TRBV5-1; clone size: .; CDR3 protein: CASSPGRGASGSGEQFF; CDR3 DNA: TGCGCCAGCAGCCCGGGAAGGGGGGCTAGCGGGAGTGGTGAGCAGTTCTTC
D gene: TRBD2; J gene: TRBJ2-2; V gene: TRBV6-1; clone size: .; CDR3 protein: CASSDGGVGTGELFF; CDR3 DNA: TGTGCCAGCAGTGACGGGGGGGTCGGCACCGGGGAGCTGTTTTTT
D gene: TRBD2; J gene: TRBJ2-3; V gene: TRBV5-1; clone size: once; CDR3 protein: CASSSTSVSGDTQYF; CDR3 DNA: TGCGCCAGCAGCTCTACTAGCGTTTCCGGGGATACGCAGTATTTT
D gene: TRBD1; J gene: TRBJ2-5; V gene: TRBV11-3; clone size: .; CDR3 protein: CASSRGQGAWETQYF; CDR3 DNA: TGTGCCAGCAGCAGAGGACAGGGGGCTTGGGAGACCCAGTACTTC
D gene: TRBD1; J gene: TRBJ1-6; V gene: TRBV2; clone size: few; CDR3 protein: CASRTRQGAVGNSPLHF; CDR3 DNA: TGTGCCAGCAGGACTAGACAGGGGGCTGTGGGTAATTCACCCCTCCACTTT
D gene: .; J gene: TRBJ1-6; V gene: TRBV30; clone size: few; CDR3 protein: CACPGRRHNSPLHF; CDR3 DNA: TGTGCCTGTCCGGGACGGAGGCACAATTCACCCCTCCACTTT
D gene: TRBD1; J gene: TRBJ1-3; V gene: TRBV29-1; clone size: .; CDR3 protein: CSVAGQAGNTIYF; CDR3 DNA: TGCAGCGTCGCCGGACAGGCTGGAAACACCATATATTTT
D gene: .; J gene: TRBJ2-7; V gene: TRBV10-3; clone size: .; CDR3 protein: CAISEGGGSYEQYF; CDR3 DNA: TGTGCCATCAGTGAGGGTGGGGGCAGCTACGAGCAGTACTTC
D gene: TRBD1; J gene: TRBJ2-7; V gene: TRBV18; clone size: .; CDR3 protein: CASSPFSGQGRSYEQYF; CDR3 DNA: TGTGCCAGCTCACCCTTTTCCGGACAGGGTCGCTCCTACGAGCAGTACTTC
D gene: .; J gene: TRBJ2-3; V gene: TRBV9; clone size: once; CDR3 protein: CASSVDQYTQYF; CDR3 DNA: TGTGCCAGCAGCGTAGACCAGTATACGCAGTATTTT
D gene: .; J gene: TRBJ1-2; V gene: TRBV7-9; clone size: .; CDR3 protein: CASSLAAANYGYTF; CDR3 DNA: TGTGCCAGCAGCTTAGCAGCGGCTAACTATGGCTACACCTTC
D gene: .; J gene: TRBJ2-3; V gene: TRBV7-9; clone size: .; CDR3 protein: CASSLVGRGLYF; CDR3 DNA: TGTGCCAGCAGCTTAGTGGGCCGGGGGCTGTATTTT
D gene: TRBD1; J gene: TRBJ2-6; V gene: TRBV27; clone size: .; CDR3 protein: CASTGVSGANVLTF; CDR3 DNA: TGTGCCAGTACAGGGGTCTCTGGGGCCAACGTCCTGACTTTC
D gene: TRBD1; J gene: TRBJ2-3; V gene: TRBV5-1; clone size: once; CDR3 protein: CASANRGSSTDTQYF; CDR3 DNA: TGCGCCAGCGCCAACAGGGGATCGAGCACAGATACGCAGTATTTT
D gene: .; J gene: TRBJ2-4; V gene: TRBV5-4; clone size: .; CDR3 protein: CASSLDWATAKNIQYF; CDR3 DNA: TGTGCCAGCAGCTTGGATTGGGCCACAGCCAAAAACATTCAGTACTTC
D gene: .; J gene: TRBJ2-7; V gene: TRBV5-1; clone size: .; CDR3 protein: CASRADRFYKQYF; CDR3 DNA: TGCGCCAGCAGGGCGGACAGATTCTACAAGCAGTACTTC
D gene: .; J gene: TRBJ1-6; V gene: TRBV28; clone size: .; CDR3 protein: CASSFRTYNSPLHF; CDR3 DNA: TGTGCCAGCAGTTTTCGGACCTATAATTCACCCCTCCACTTT
D gene: .; J gene: TRBJ1-6; V gene: TRBV5-6; clone size: .; CDR3 protein: CASSLPGPSPLHF; CDR3 DNA: TGTGCCAGCAGCTTGCCAGGGCCATCACCCCTCCACTTT
D gene: .; J gene: TRBJ2-1; V gene: TRBV6-5; clone size: .; CDR3 protein: CASSLDRIPNEQFF; CDR3 DNA: TGTGCCAGCAGCCTGGACAGAATCCCCAATGAGCAGTTCTTC
D gene: .; J gene: TRBJ1-5; V gene: TRBV6-1; clone size: .; CDR3 protein: CASSVQTTGNQPQHF; CDR3 DNA: TGTGCCAGCAGTGTCCAAACTACGGGCAATCAGCCCCAGCATTTT
D gene: .; J gene: TRBJ2-3; V gene: TRBV19; clone size: .; CDR3 protein: CASMGLEWDTQYF; CDR3 DNA: TGTGCCAGTATGGGACTTGAATGGGATACGCAGTATTTT
D gene: .; J gene: TRBJ1-5; V gene: TRBV7-6; clone size: .; CDR3 protein: CASSRGTSNQPQHF; CDR3 DNA: TGTGCCAGCAGCCGCGGGACAAGCAATCAGCCCCAGCATTTT
D gene: TRBD1; J gene: TRBJ1-2; V gene: TRBV5-1; clone size: .; CDR3 protein: CASSSQGVPYGYTF; CDR3 DNA: TGCGCCAGCAGCTCCCAGGGGGTGCCTTATGGCTACACCTTC
D gene: .; J gene: TRBJ1-2; V gene: TRBV5-6; clone size: .; CDR3 protein: CASSLDPENYGYTF; CDR3 DNA: TGTGCCAGCAGCTTGGACCCGGAGAACTATGGCTACACCTTC
D gene: .; J gene: TRBJ2-7; V gene: TRBV6-1; clone size: .; CDR3 protein: CASSEEVSTYEQYF; CDR3 DNA: TGTGCCAGCAGTGAAGAAGTCAGTACCTACGAGCAGTACTTC
D gene: TRBD2; J gene: TRBJ2-7; V gene: TRBV6-5; clone size: .; CDR3 protein: CASSFSASGSYEQYF; CDR3 DNA: TGTGCCAGCAGTTTTTCGGCTAGCGGGAGCTACGAGCAGTACTTC
D gene: .; J gene: TRBJ1-2; V gene: TRBV7-9; clone size: .; CDR3 protein: CASSPPLTGRRYTF; CDR3 DNA: TGTGCCAGCAGCCCGCCCTTGACAGGTCGTCGCTACACCTTC
D gene: .; J gene: TRBJ1-3; V gene: TRBV7-9; clone size: .; CDR3 protein: CASIGAARSSGNTIYF; CDR3 DNA: TGTGCCAGCATCGGGGCAGCAAGGAGCTCTGGAAACACCATATATTTT
D gene: TRBD2; J gene: TRBJ2-1; V gene: TRBV16; clone size: .; CDR3 protein: CASSHGGGGINEQFF; CDR3 DNA: TGTGCCAGCAGCCACGGCGGGGGGGGCATCAATGAGCAGTTCTTC
D gene: .; J gene: TRBJ1-6; V gene: TRBV2; clone size: .; CDR3 protein: CASKVDGNSPLHF; CDR3 DNA: TGTGCCAGCAAGGTGGACGGAAATTCACCCCTCCACTTT
D gene: TRBD1; J gene: TRBJ2-7; V gene: TRBV30; clone size: .; CDR3 protein: CAWSGQGRDEQYF; CDR3 DNA: TGTGCCTGGAGTGGACAGGGTAGAGACGAGCAGTACTTC
D gene: .; J gene: TRBJ1-2; V gene: TRBV2; clone size: .; CDR3 protein: CASSEKGLGGYTF; CDR3 DNA: TGTGCCAGCAGTGAAAAGGGGTTGGGAGGCTACACCTTC
D gene: .; J gene: TRBJ1-3; V gene: TRBV5-1; clone size: .; CDR3 protein: CASSPGGAGNTIYF; CDR3 DNA: TGCGCCAGCAGCCCGGGTGGGGCCGGAAACACCATATATTTT
D gene: .; J gene: TRBJ1-1; V gene: TRBV5-1; clone size: .; CDR3 protein: CASSPPNQGSNTEAFF; CDR3 DNA: TGCGCCAGCAGCCCCCCAAACCAAGGCTCGAACACTGAAGCTTTCTTT
D gene: TRBD1; J gene: TRBJ2-7; V gene: TRBV10-2; clone size: once; CDR3 protein: CASSPGQQAYEQYF; CDR3 DNA: TGCGCCAGCAGCCCGGGACAGCAAGCCTACGAGCAGTACTTC
D gene: .; J gene: TRBJ1-6; V gene: TRBV7-9; clone size: .; CDR3 protein: CASSLTGSSYNSPLHF; CDR3 DNA: TGTGCCAGCAGCTTAACAGGGAGCTCCTATAATTCACCCCTCCACTTT
D gene: .; J gene: TRBJ1-1; V gene: TRBV28; clone size: .; CDR3 protein: CASSLRNTEAFF; CDR3 DNA: TGTGCCAGCAGTTTACGGAACACTGAAGCTTTCTTT
D gene: .; J gene: TRBJ2-5; V gene: TRBV2; clone size: once; CDR3 protein: CASRGTFTNEETQYF; CDR3 DNA: TGTGCCAGCAGGGGGACTTTTACAAATGAAGAGACCCAGTACTTC
D gene: .; J gene: TRBJ2-1; V gene: TRBV10-2; clone size: .; CDR3 protein: CASSRGTDEQFF; CDR3 DNA: TGCGCCAGCAGTCGAGGGACCGATGAGCAGTTCTTC
D gene: .; J gene: TRBJ1-1; V gene: TRBV5-4; clone size: .; CDR3 protein: CASSPDLNSNTEAFF; CDR3 DNA: TGTGCCAGCAGCCCCGACCTGAATTCGAACACTGAAGCTTTCTTT
D gene: .; J gene: TRBJ1-5; V gene: TRBV5-1; clone size: .; CDR3 protein: CASSLGGPDQPQHF; CDR3 DNA: TGCGCCAGCAGCTTGGGGGGGCCGGATCAGCCCCAGCATTTT
D gene: .; J gene: TRBJ1-2; V gene: TRBV5-1; clone size: .; CDR3 protein: CASSVAGAYGYTF; CDR3 DNA: TGCGCCAGCAGCGTCGCCGGGGCCTATGGCTACACCTTC
D gene: .; J gene: TRBJ2-5; V gene: TRBV6-1; clone size: .; CDR3 protein: CASSEVGVGTQYF; CDR3 DNA: TGTGCCAGCAGTGAAGTTGGGGTGGGGACCCAGTACTTC
D gene: TRBD1; J gene: TRBJ2-2; V gene: TRBV15; clone size: .; CDR3 protein: CATSRGQGAGELFF; CDR3 DNA: TGTGCCACCAGCAGAGGACAGGGGGCCGGGGAGCTGTTTTTT
D gene: .; J gene: TRBJ2-5; V gene: TRBV7-2; clone size: once; CDR3 protein: CASSTRGGATQYF; CDR3 DNA: TGTGCCAGCAGCACAAGGGGGGGGGCGACCCAGTACTTC
D gene: TRBD1; J gene: TRBJ1-6; V gene: TRBV6-5; clone size: once; CDR3 protein: CASSYSVQGNSPLHF; CDR3 DNA: TGTGCCAGCAGTTACTCGGTACAGGGGAATTCACCCCTCCACTTT